This record concerns one T cell receptor beta chain sequence. Its antigen remains unidentified. With a much larger clone just one base away, this may be a read error. This specimen comes from a study of T cells in Graves' hyperthyroidism and ophthalmopathy. Study-wide points: Researchers report that a 13 V-J model separated ophthalmopathy from stable hyperthyroidism. For ophthalmopathy, model prediction preceded onset by a median about 6 months. Most expanded thyroid clonotypes above 0.001 also appeared in blood.

The CDR3 regions of TCR beta were amplified from RNA transcripts. HTBI primers were the set used in a first-round RT-PCR of the TCR CDR3. One entry per CDR3 protein results from TCRdb running MiXCR on the multiplex PCR reads. Counted here are hundreds of thousands of distinct CDR3 sequences, just under 45% occurring once; the ten biggest clones make up about 7.7%. Uncontrolled infection, other autoimmune disease, pregnancy and lactation each barred patients from inclusion. The sample was peripheral blood or thyroid tissue (not recorded which). The TCR sequence derives from an adult man with Graves' disease, either hyperthyroidism or ophthalmopathy (not recorded which).

CDR3 residues: CASDANTEAFF. The CDR3 region has the DNA TGTGCCAGCGATGCTAACACTGAAGCTTTCTTT. The chain has TRBV2 and TRBJ1-1, with D hard to call. The CDR3 is 11 residues long. Trimming took 8 bases from V and 2 from J, leaving 6 bases between them. In germline, CDR1 is SNHLY, CDR2 FYNNEI.